Each of the 28 T cell receptor beta chains below was sequenced from the same sample in a study of blood T cell repertoires in COVID-19. Some clones are missing from TCRdb's copy, which holds only in-frame ones; the method was immunoSEQ multiplex PCR. The table lists fewer than 85,000 clones, 65% to 85% of them singletons. The source material was peripheral blood. Source of these receptors: a woman older than 75 with active or convalescent COVID-19.

CDR3 coding DNA: TGTGCCAGCAGCCCACAATTGGCAAGCTATGGCTACACCTTC. This translates into CASSPQLASYGYTF. V gene TRBV7-2 combines with J gene TRBJ1-2; D unresolved. The CDR3 totals 14 residues. CDR1 and CDR2 (germline): SGHTA, FQGNSA. Trimming took off 5 bases at V and 4 bases at J, with 14 bases between the two ends.

The rearrangement links TRBV20-1 to TRBJ2-1, with no clear D. V was clipped by 3 bases and J by 7 bases, with 7 bases between them. In germline, CDR1 is DFQATT, CDR2 SNEGSKA (reference sequence). This CDR3 has 11 residues. The CDR3 coding sequence is TGCAGTGCTAGTGGTCGGAATGAGCAGTTCTTC. This gives the protein CSASGRNEQFF.

V gene TRBV7-3 combines with J gene TRBJ2-1, with 7 positions matching TRBD1. The CDR3 runs 14 residues. Germline CDR1 is SGHTA and CDR2 is FQGTGA. The V gene end was trimmed by 2 bases and the J gene end by 8 bases; junction bases not matched to a gene: 6. The CDR3: CASSLLGGHDEQFF. CDR3 nucleotides: TGTGCCAGCAGCTTATTAGGGGGCCACGATGAGCAGTTCTTC.

The V gene is TRBV28, the J gene TRBJ1-5; maybe TRBD1 (6 bases). The germline gives CDR1 MDHEN, CDR2 SYDVKM. V was shortened by 6 bases and J by 5 bases, with 14 bases between the two germline ends. The CDR3 covers 14 residues. CDR3 in amino acids: CASSSLGGYQPQHF. CDR3 sequence (DNA): TGTGCCAGCAGCTCACTAGGGGGTTATCAGCCCCAGCATTTT.

This clone was seen a handful of times. This rearrangement joins TRBV18 to TRBJ2-7; weak D call: TRBD1 (6 bases). This CDR3 is built from 14 residues. Between the trimmed V and J ends, which lost 4 bases and 5 bases, there was a span of 15 bases. Germline CDR1 reads KGHSH; CDR2 reads LQKENI. CDR3 amino acids: CASSRDKGDHEQYF. As DNA, the CDR3 is TGTGCCAGCTCACGCGACAAGGGGGATCACGAGCAGTACTTC.

This clone showed up just a few times. The chain employs TRBV5-1 and TRBJ1-1, with TRBD1 matching over 9 bases. V was pared by 3 bases and J by 11 bases, with 11 bases of the junction left unmatched. Germline lookup yields CDR1 SGHRS and CDR2 YFSETQ. The CDR3 runs to 14 residues. Here the CDR3 DNA reads TGCGCCAGCAGCTCCATCGGGGGACAGGGTAATGCTTTCTTT. It encodes CASSSIGGQGNAFF.

The V and J genes are TRBV6-5 and TRBJ2-2, with D unclear. The V and J ends lost 0 bases and 6 bases respectively, with 14 bases between them. From germline, CDR1 is MNHEY and CDR2 SVGAGI. There are 16 residues in the CDR3. The DNA of the CDR3 is TGTGCCAGCAGTTACTCGATATCCAGTTACGCCGGGGAGCTGTTTTTT. This translates into CASSYSISSYAGELFF.

The CDR3 region has the DNA TGTGCCAGCCAGTTGGGAGGGACGCATCAGCCCCAGCATTTT. It encodes CASQLGGTHQPQHF. J is TRBJ1-5 and V is TRBV6-5, with a weak D call TRBD1 (5 bases). V lost 8 bases, J lost 5 bases, and 16 bases lay in between. This CDR3 contains 14 residues. Germline lookup yields CDR1 MNHEY and CDR2 SVGAGI.

This sequence joins TRBV5-1 and TRBJ1-3; no firm D call. This CDR3 has 16 residues. Germline-derived CDR1 and CDR2 are SGHRS and YFSETQ. V lost 3 bases, J lost 0 bases, and 13 bases lay in between. CDR3 region: CASSSLWSNSGNTIYF. In nucleotides, the CDR3 is TGCGCCAGCAGCTCGCTTTGGAGCAACTCTGGAAACACCATATATTTT.

The chain combines TRBV6-6 with TRBJ1-4; 9 nucleotides align to TRBD1. Germline assignment: CDR1 MNHNY and CDR2 SVGAGI (reference sequence). The CDR3 totals 14 residues. J was trimmed by 8 bases and V by 6 bases; bases with no gene match: 7. CDR3 bases: TGTGCCAGCAGCCGCACAGGGGGCCAAGAAAAACTGTTTTTT. This translates into CASSRTGGQEKLFF.

The chain is built from TRBV6-5 and TRBJ2-1, with 10 bases lining up with TRBD2. The ends lost 6 bases at V and 3 bases at J; junction bases unmatched: 5. CDR1 and CDR2 from the germline V gene are MNHEY and SVGAGI. The CDR3 contains 15 residues. CDR3 DNA: TGTGCCAGCAGGCTCTTAGCGGGAGGCTACAATGAGCAGTTCTTC. It encodes CASRLLAGGYNEQFF.

A single count supports this clone. The chain has TRBV20-1 and TRBJ1-2; D is undetermined. This CDR3 has 11 residues. CDR1 is DFQATT and CDR2 is SNEGSKA in the germline V gene (reference sequence). With 1 base removed from V and 6 bases from J, the gap between germline ends came to 6 bases. This CDR3 is CSARGLDGYTF. CDR3 in DNA: TGCAGTGCTAGAGGGCTCGATGGCTACACCTTC.

This rearrangement joins TRBV27 to TRBJ2-7; D is perhaps TRBD2 (6 bases). The CDR3 is 14 amino acids. Germline-derived CDR1 and CDR2 are MNHEY and SMNVEV (reference sequence). The V and J ends lost 4 bases and 0 bases respectively, with 10 bases between them. The CDR3 DNA is TGTGCCAGCAGTTATCGGGGGTTCTCCTACGAGCAGTACTTC. Its protein is CASSYRGFSYEQYF.

V gene TRBV5-4 combines with J gene TRBJ2-1; 12 nucleotides line up with TRBD1. Germline-derived CDR1 and CDR2 are SGHNT and YYREEE (reference sequence). V lost 4 bases and J lost 8; bases outside the gene matches: 10. CDR3 length equals 16 residues. The CDR3 coding sequence is TGTGCCAGCAGCCCTGAGACGGGACAGGGGGCCCATGAGCAGTTCTTC. As protein: CASSPETGQGAHEQFF.

The rearrangement joins TRBV24-1 to TRBJ2-3; 7 bases line up with TRBD2. With 3 bases clipped from V and 6 bases from J, the junction kept 17 bases outside the gene matches. Germline V gives CDR1 KGHDR, CDR2 SFDVKD. The CDR3 loop spans 18 amino acids. CDR3 residues: CATSDPRASGDLSDTQYF. CDR3 DNA: TGTGCCACCAGTGATCCCCGGGCGAGCGGGGATCTCTCGGATACGCAGTATTTT.

The V and J genes are TRBV20-1 and TRBJ1-2, with D possibly matching TRBD1 (5 bases). CDR3 length: 11 residues. The germline CDR1 and CDR2 sequences are DFQATT and SNEGSKA (reference sequence). Trimming removed 3 bases from V and 6 bases from J, with 8 bases in between. The CDR3 DNA reads as TGCAGTGCTAGGGGGCCTCATGGCTACACCTTC. It specifies CSARGPHGYTF.

This sequence joins TRBV28 and TRBJ2-3; TRBD2 matches 11 bases. The CDR3 extends over 15 amino acids. CDR1 and CDR2 (germline): MDHEN, SYDVKM. J lost 5 bases, V lost 4 bases, and 5 bases had no gene match. The CDR3 DNA is TGTGCCAGCAGTTCGTTAGCGGGGGGGTTAGATACGCAGTATTTT. Its translation is CASSSLAGGLDTQYF. Using reference TRBV28 and TRBJ2-3 for the parts outside the CDR3, the full variable domain is DVKVTQSSRYLVKRTGEKVFLECVQDMDHENMFWYRQDPGLGLRLIYFSYDVKMKEKGDIPEGYSVSREKKERFSLILESASTNQTSMYLCASSSLAGGLDTQYFGPGTRLTVL.

The chain employs TRBV7-9 and TRBJ1-2; D call uncertain. The CDR3 length is 13 residues. Trimming pared 6 bases from V and 8 bases from J, leaving 16 bases between. Germline CDR1 is SEHNR and CDR2 is FQNEAQ (reference sequence). Here the CDR3 reads CASSPVYSRGYTF. In nucleotides, the CDR3 is TGTGCCAGCAGTCCAGTCTACAGCAGAGGCTACACCTTC.

This chain joins TRBV7-2 and TRBJ2-7, with 13 positions matching TRBD2. Germline-derived CDR1 and CDR2 are SGHTA and FQGNSA. V gave up 5 bases and J gave up 6 bases; unmatched junction bases: 4. The CDR3 runs to 14 residues. CDR3 protein: CASSPGLAGVEQYF. In nucleotides, the CDR3 is TGTGCCAGCAGCCCTGGACTAGCGGGAGTCGAGCAGTACTTC.

The rearrangement uses TRBV3-1 (or the pseudogene TRBV3-2) and TRBJ1-2; TRBD1 matches at 7 bases. The germline V gene encodes CDR1 LGHDT and CDR2 YNNKEL (reference sequence). CDR3 length: 13 amino acids. Losses at the gene ends were 3 bases for V and 6 bases for J; bases not matched to a gene: 4. Here the CDR3 DNA reads TGTGCCAGCAGCCACTCCGGGACAGATGGCTACACCTTC. Translation gives CASSHSGTDGYTF.

The chain uses TRBV11-2 and TRBJ2-5, with D possibly being TRBD2 (5 bases). The CDR3 length is 16 residues. CDR1 is SGHAT, CDR2 FQNNGV, per germline. Trimming took 2 bases from V and 2 from J, leaving 15 bases between them. DNA for the CDR3: TGTGCCAGCAGCTTAAGTGGTCGGGGTCGGCAAGAGACCCAGTACTTC. This codes for CASSLSGRGRQETQYF. Variable domain in full (rest from reference TRBV11-2 and TRBJ2-5): EAGVAQSPRYKIIEKRQSVAFWCNPISGHATLYWYQQILGQGPKLLIQFQNNGVVDDSQLPKDRFSAERLKGVDSTLKIQPAKLEDSAVYLCASSLSGRGRQETQYFGPGTRLLVL.

The chain is built from TRBV11-2 and TRBJ1-1, with 8 bases lining up with TRBD1. The CDR3 extends over 13 amino acids. Trimming cost V 2 bases and J 7 bases; bases outside gene matches: 3. Germline V gene sequence: CDR1 SGHAT, CDR2 FQNNGV. The CDR3 region has the DNA TGTGCCAGCAGCTTACAGGGGGCCTATGAAGCTTTCTTT. Translation: CASSLQGAYEAFF. Full variable domain (remainder filled in from reference TRBV11-2 and TRBJ1-1): EAGVAQSPRYKIIEKRQSVAFWCNPISGHATLYWYQQILGQGPKLLIQFQNNGVVDDSQLPKDRFSAERLKGVDSTLKIQPAKLEDSAVYLCASSLQGAYEAFFGQGTRLTVV.

The chain has TRBV19 and TRBJ1-6; D ambiguous. The germline V gene has CDR1 LNHDA and CDR2 SQIVND (reference sequence). Trimming pared 10 bases from V and 6 bases from J, leaving 13 bases between. The CDR3 has 13 residues. The CDR3, as DNA: TGTGCCACCCGACAAGCCGGTAATTCACCCCTCCACTTT. Protein sequence: CATRQAGNSPLHF.

The chain couples TRBV18 to TRBJ1-2, with D hard to call. CDR1 is KGHSH and CDR2 is LQKENI in the germline V gene. The ends were cut back, 0 bases at V and 7 bases at J, with 9 bases in the middle. The CDR3 is 13 residues long. The CDR3 DNA follows: TGTGCCAGCTCACCACCGACTGTGGGTGGCTACACCTTC. Residues: CASSPPTVGGYTF.

About this clone: Germline and junction disagree at one end, which may indicate a read error. In DNA, the CDR3 is TGTGCTAGCAGCTTAGTAGGCGGCAGGGCTTCCGGGGAGCTGTTTTTT. Protein product: CASSLVGGRASGELFF. The rearrangement uses TRBV7-7 and TRBJ2-2, with a weak D call TRBD1 (5 bases). Per the germline V gene, CDR1 is SSHAT and CDR2 is FNYEAQ (reference sequence). The CDR3 length is 16 residues.

The table lists this clone with a count of one. V gene TRBV27 combines with J gene TRBJ2-2; 7 bases are shared with TRBD1. Germline V gene lookup returns CDR1 MNHEY and CDR2 SMNVEV (reference sequence). Losses at the gene ends were 6 bases for V and 2 bases for J; bases not matched to a gene: 9. The CDR3 spans 16 residues. The CDR3 coding sequence is TGTGCCAGCAGACCGTCGGGACAGATAAACACCGGGGAGCTGTTTTTT. Amino acids: CASRPSGQINTGELFF.

J is TRBJ2-5 and V is TRBV9; D might be TRBD2 (6 bases). CDR1 and CDR2 from the germline V gene are SGDLS and YYNGEE. Trimming stripped 2 bases from V and 4 bases from J, with 15 bases between. The CDR3 length is 15 residues. CDR3 sequence reads: CASSVATGTLETQYF. CDR3 DNA sequence: TGTGCCAGCAGCGTCGCGACCGGGACTTTAGAGACCCAGTACTTC.

The CDR3 DNA reads TGTGCCAGCTCACCAGGACAGGGTTCTAACTATGGCTACACCTTC. This codes for CASSPGQGSNYGYTF. The rearrangement links TRBV18 to TRBJ1-2; 8 nucleotides match TRBD1. The V gene's germline CDR1 is KGHSH and CDR2 LQKENI. The CDR3 contains 15 residues. The V gene end was trimmed by 2 bases and the J gene end by 0 bases; junction bases not matched to a gene: 2.